This entry features one T cell receptor beta chain sequence. In this sample, this clonotype turned up many times. Its binding antigen is unknown. No much larger clone is present one base from it, and per-base qualities are unavailable. The sample comes from a study of T cell repertoires in cytomegalovirus infection (dated by TCRdb to between 2018 and 2021). Regarding the complete study: Because public TCR beta signatures pointed to carriage of CMV infection together with the matching HLA type, the HLA type of each donor mattered for the analysis.

The full study reports these points: In both this cohort and an independent cohort of more than 350 donors, the cumulative frequency of public TCR beta family members distinguished carriers of CMV infection plus the relevant HLA type. The ex vivo response was dominated by HLA-C-restricted CMV-specific TCR beta clonotypes, which also provided the single most frequent clonotype in two of eight donors.

TCRdb lists the instrument as Illumina HiSeq 1500. TCRdb trimmed the raw reads at Q25, called clones with MiXCR and kept productive beta chains. Every entry covers one CDR3 protein and lists the most common genes and DNA from its rows. In this sample the table shows 200,000 to 300,000 distinct CDR3 sequences, approximately 8.3% of which occur a single time. The top ten hold roughly 16% of the sample. Taken from cysteine to phenylalanine, the CDR3 has 16 residues. Only the CDR3 portion is preserved as DNA: 48 bases, with reading frame beginning at the first base. The V end loses 4 bases and the J end loses 1 base, and a stretch of 14 bases separates them. The germline V gene provides CDR1 MNHEY and CDR2 SVGEGT.

Material for sequencing was PBMCs. The sequence was obtained from a human donor in good health (CMV status not recorded). Some clones in this sample may be carry-over from other donors' samples. The chain uses TRBV6-2 or TRBV6-3 and TRBJ1-5; there is no confident call for the D gene. The CDR3 sequence is CASSSQLFRSNQPQHF. The sequence in DNA is TGTGCCAGCAGTTCACAGCTGTTCAGGAGCAATCAGCCCCAGCATTTT.